The 13 T cell receptor beta chains presented below share a single source sample, sequenced in a study of T cell repertoires in cytomegalovirus infection. Using its own MiXCR run on the reads, TCRdb lists one record per CDR3 protein. The data contain around 430,000 distinct CDR3 sequences, approximately 46% of them singletons. Their target antigens are unknown. The sequences come from cultured PBMCs, collected from culture after CMV antigen stimulation. Receptors were obtained from a human donor in good health (CMV status not recorded). Some clones in this sample may be carry-over from other donors' samples.

The V and J genes are TRBV12-3 or TRBV12-4 and TRBJ2-3, with D possibly TRBD2 on 6 matching bases. The CDR3 has 18 residues. V lost 3 bases, J lost 1 base, and 20 bases lay in between. CDR3 region: CASSFLVGWEEGTDTQYF. As DNA, the CDR3 is TGTGCCAGCAGTTTTTTGGTTGGGTGGGAGGAGGGCACAGATACGCAGTATTTT.

This sequence joins TRBV6-1 and TRBJ1-2, with D possibly matching TRBD1 (5 bases). The CDR3 runs 15 residues. Germline V gives CDR1 MNHNS, CDR2 SASEGT. V lost 11 bases to trimming and J lost 0 bases, with 19 bases between them. This chain's CDR3 is CAGAELGPPNYGYTF. The CDR3 DNA is TGTGCCGGGGCGGAACTCGGACCACCTAACTATGGCTACACCTTC.

DNA for the CDR3: TGTGCCAGCACAAGGGCAGGGGCCTCCTACGAGCAGTACTTC. It specifies CASTRAGASYEQYF. This chain uses TRBV6-5 with TRBJ2-7; D may be TRBD1 (6 bases). Per germline, CDR1 MNHEY and CDR2 SVGAGI. Trimming cost V 7 bases and J 0 bases, with 13 bases left between them. CDR3 size: 14 residues.

V gene TRBV7-6 combines with J gene TRBJ1-2; possible D gene TRBD1, 6 bases. Germline V gene data show CDR1 as SGHVS and CDR2 as FNYEAQ. The V end lost 1 base, the J end lost 5 bases, and 14 bases lay between the germline ends. This CDR3 is 15 amino acids long. CDR3 coding DNA: TGTGCCAGCAGCTTAGGGGCAGGGGTCCCGTATGGCTACACCTTC. This gives the protein CASSLGAGVPYGYTF.

The gene calls are TRBV7-3 and TRBJ2-7, with D perhaps TRBD2 (6 bases). V was shortened by 4 bases and J by 3 bases, with 19 bases between the two germline ends. Germline V gives CDR1 SGHTA, CDR2 FQGTGA. The CDR3 contains 16 residues. The CDR3 sequence is CASSWGKGGTVYEQYF. The CDR3 nucleotides read TGTGCCAGCAGCTGGGGAAAGGGCGGGACCGTCTACGAGCAGTACTTC.

The chain combines TRBV6-5 with TRBJ1-2, with 8 positions matching TRBD1. CDR3 length: 15 residues. Losses at the gene ends were 5 bases for V and 4 bases for J; bases not matched to a gene: 9. Germline V CDR1 and CDR2: MNHEY, SVGAGI. The CDR3 sequence is CASSKGDRTFYGYTF. Written as DNA, the CDR3 is TGTGCCAGCAGTAAGGGGGACAGGACATTCTATGGCTACACCTTC.

V is TRBV11-2 and J is TRBJ2-3, with D possibly TRBD2 on 6 matching bases. Between the trimmed V and J ends, which lost 3 bases and 5 bases, there was a span of 15 bases. CDR1 and CDR2 (germline): SGHAT, FQNNGV. The CDR3 contains 15 residues. The CDR3 loop reads CASSFFLREKDTQYF. The CDR3 DNA follows: TGTGCCAGCAGCTTTTTCTTACGGGAGAAAGATACGCAGTATTTT.

A single count supports this clonotype. The V and J genes are TRBV7-3 and TRBJ2-3; 8 nucleotides match TRBD2. This CDR3 has 15 amino acids. Germline assignment: CDR1 SGHTA and CDR2 FQGTGA. J gave up 2 bases and V 5 bases, and 6 bases lay outside the gene matches. The CDR3 sequence: CASSPRGGYTDTQYF. CDR3 in DNA: TGTGCCAGCAGCCCCCGCGGGGGGTACACAGATACGCAGTATTTT.

The chain uses TRBV28 and TRBJ2-3; TRBD2 agrees at 16 bases. Looked up from germline, CDR1 is MDHEN and CDR2 is SYDVKM. The CDR3 covers 18 residues. Trimming cost V 4 bases and J 5 bases; bases outside gene matches: 9. In DNA form, the CDR3 reads TGTGCCAGCAGTTCGGCCGGGACTAGCGGGGGGGCGGGAGATACGCAGTATTTT. It specifies CASSSAGTSGGAGDTQYF.

This clonotype was counted a few times. The chain couples TRBV4-3 to TRBJ2-1, with 16 bases that match TRBD2. Trimming took 0 bases from V and 0 from J; bases not matched to a gene: 8. Germline assignment: CDR1 LGHNA and CDR2 YSLEER. The length of the CDR3 is 21 residues. The CDR3 region has the DNA TGCGCCAGCAGCCAAGATTGGGAGGGACTAGCGGGAGGGAGCTCCTACAATGAGCAGTTCTTC. Translating it yields CASSQDWEGLAGGSSYNEQFF.

V gene TRBV7-8 combines with J gene TRBJ2-7, with TRBD2 matching over 13 bases. Germline CDR1 and CDR2: SGHVS and FQNEAQ. This CDR3 has 17 residues. Trimming cost V 4 bases and J 3 bases; bases outside gene matches: 9. The CDR3 nucleotides read TGTGCCAGCAGCTCAAGGACTAGCGGGAGTAGAAGCTACGAGCAGTACTTC. This gives the protein CASSSRTSGSRSYEQYF.

This clonotype has more than one count but fewer than ten. The V and J genes are TRBV28 and TRBJ1-5, with D unclear. CDR1 is MDHEN and CDR2 is SYDVKM in the germline V gene. The CDR3 is made up of 14 amino acids. The V end was cut by 2 bases, the J end by 6 bases, with 11 bases between. DNA of the CDR3: TGTGCCAGCAGTTTAGACCGCGTGTCTCAGCCCCAGCATTTT. This sequence encodes CASSLDRVSQPQHF.

In its sample, this clonotype was seen a few times. The chain couples TRBV4-3 to TRBJ2-3; 12 nucleotides align to TRBD2. This CDR3 spans 18 amino acids. J was trimmed by 1 base and V by 0 bases; bases with no gene match: 5. Germline CDR1 and CDR2: LGHNA and YSLEER. The CDR3 here is CASSQDILAGGGTDTQYF. The CDR3 nucleotides are TGCGCCAGCAGCCAAGATATACTAGCGGGAGGTGGCACAGATACGCAGTATTTT.